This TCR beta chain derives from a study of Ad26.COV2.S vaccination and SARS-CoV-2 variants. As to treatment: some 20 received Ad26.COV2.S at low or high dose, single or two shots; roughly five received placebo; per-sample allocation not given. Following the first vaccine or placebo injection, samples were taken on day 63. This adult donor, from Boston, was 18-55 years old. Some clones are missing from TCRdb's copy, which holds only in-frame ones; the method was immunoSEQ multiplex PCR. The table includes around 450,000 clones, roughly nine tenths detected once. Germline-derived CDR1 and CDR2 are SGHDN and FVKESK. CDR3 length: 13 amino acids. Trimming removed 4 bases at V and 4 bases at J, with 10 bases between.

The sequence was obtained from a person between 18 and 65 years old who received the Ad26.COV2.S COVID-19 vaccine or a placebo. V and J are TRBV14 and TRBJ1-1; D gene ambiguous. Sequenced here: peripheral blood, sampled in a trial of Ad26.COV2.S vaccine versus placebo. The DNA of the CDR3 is TGTGCCAGCAGCCGTGAGGATAGCACTGAAGCTTTCTTT. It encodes CASSREDSTEAFF.